Given below is one T cell receptor (beta chain) in context. Its antigen is not yet known. One base away there is no much larger clone; base qualities are not given. The data originate from a study of CD8 T cells in Susac syndrome (dated by TCRdb to the late 2010s). As for the study more broadly: The study used repertoire sequencing to test whether antigen drove CD8+ T cell activation and differentiation in Susac syndrome. CD8+ T cell repertoire clonality was compared between some 12 healthy donors, approximately 14 Susac syndrome patients and approximately 15 multiple sclerosis patients. What the study reported, not specific to this receptor: The number of individuals in the TCR sequencing and HLA analysis was acknowledged as relatively small.

Peripheral blood CD8+ and CD4+ T cells from healthy donors, Susac syndrome patients and multiple sclerosis patients were profiled using high-throughput TCR beta sequencing. Treatment-naive patients with stable or active relapsing-remitting disease fulfilling revised McDonald criteria were used as multiple sclerosis controls. Bulk CD8+ and CD4+ T cells were purified by magnetic negative isolation, while CD8+ TEMRA cells were enriched using FACS. Blood was collected in EDTA tubes and processed within 24 hours, with PBMCs isolated through density gradient centrifugation. PBMCs intended for TCR sequencing were cryopreserved in liquid nitrogen and thawed later in a water bath at 37 degrees C. Purity of sorted or isolated CD4+, CD8+ and CD8+ TEMRA cells was at least 90%. Looking up the germline V gene (reference sequence) yields CDR1 SGHKS and CDR2 YYEKEE. CDR3 length: 12 amino acids, cysteine to phenylalanine. Just the 36-base CDR3 DNA is kept, in frame starting at base 1. Trimming removed 9 bases from V and 5 bases from J, leaving 11 bases between the germline ends.

RNA was extracted using the RNeasy kit, and about 0.5 to 1 ug of the RNA was reverse transcribed with random hexamers. The immunoSEQ multiplex PCR assay, which covers 54 Vbeta and 13 Jbeta segments, was used to amplify TCR beta CDR3 regions. To correct PCR amplification bias, a synthetic template baseline was used for both primer optimization and computational correction. Per the original workflow: Reads were assigned to V, D and J genes according to IMGT and analyzed in immunoSEQ Analyzer, with only productive sequences retained. To calculate clonality, Shannon entropy was normalized by log2 of the number of productive unique sequences and then subtracted from one. For each patient and control, public and private clones were evaluated within the 100 most prevalent clones. Clones were defined as Susac-specific when absent from the healthy and MS cohorts, from fewer than 1,200 published viral clones and from other ImmuneACCESS disease sequences. The public reads were reprocessed in TCRdb via fastp at Q25 and MiXCR, keeping in-frame beta chains. Identical CDR3 proteins give one entry, which carries the most common genes and DNA. V and J calls and clone size were set by TCRdb, not the authors. Across this sample there are about 430,000 distinct CDR3 sequences, with 85% to 90% seen only once. The ten largest make up more than 0.09% of the sample.

This receptor was obtained from a human donor with multiple sclerosis. The sequenced sample consisted of CD8+ T cells from PBMCs. The chain links TRBV5-5 with TRBJ2-2; the D segment could be TRBD1, given 5 matching bases. The CDR3 amino acid sequence is: CATQGFTGELFF. The DNA sequence is given as TGTGCCACCCAGGGCTTTACCGGGGAGCTGTTTTTT.